A selection of T cell receptor beta chains follows, all from one sample in a study of control samples from healthy donors and cancer patients. Produced via immunoSEQ multiplex PCR; TCRdb's table is partial and in-frame only. This table holds about 89,000 clones, about 85% found once. Input material: blood. The receptor set was obtained from a woman between 40 and 50 years old in good health. Each CDR3 is given with its conserved first and last residue.

j_gene	v_gene	CDR3aa
TRBJ2-7	TRBV6-2/TRBV6-3	CASSSRTGGAEQAF
TRBJ2-7	TRBV3-1/TRBV3-2	CASSQDLPGTTLTKQYF
TRBJ2-1	TRBV24-1	CATEDRASNEQFF
TRBJ1-5	TRBV12-3/TRBV12-4	CASSIGGYQPQHF
TRBJ2-1	TRBV30	CAWSGTSGAGEQFF
TRBJ2-2	TRBV6-1	CASSDGPGGTAGELFF
TRBJ2-1	TRBV2	CASSEARRTSGAHEQFF
TRBJ2-7	TRBV6-5	CASSWTLSYEQYF
TRBJ1-5	TRBV5-8	CASSLNLGPPQPQHF
TRBJ1-2	TRBV6-2/TRBV6-3	CASSRAGNYGYTF
TRBJ2-7	TRBV5-5	CASSPGTGGGEQYF
TRBJ1-1	TRBV9	CASSSRSGGTEAFF
TRBJ1-3	TRBV3-1/TRBV3-2	CASSQGFSRNTIYF
TRBJ1-2	TRBV6-5	CASSYSLNYGYTF
TRBJ2-3	TRBV7-6	CASSLRPSSGPQNTQYF
TRBJ1-2	TRBV19	CASSAGEGRRYGYTF
TRBJ1-2	TRBV19	CASSMGGGYGYTF
TRBJ1-6	TRBV6-6	CASRAASNSPLHF